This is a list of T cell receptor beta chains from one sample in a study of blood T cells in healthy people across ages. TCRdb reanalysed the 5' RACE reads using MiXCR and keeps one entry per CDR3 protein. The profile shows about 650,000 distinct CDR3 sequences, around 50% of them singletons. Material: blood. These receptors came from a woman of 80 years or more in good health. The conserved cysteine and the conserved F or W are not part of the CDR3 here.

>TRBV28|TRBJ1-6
ASSPSSYNSPLH
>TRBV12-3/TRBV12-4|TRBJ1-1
ASSFLRTEAF
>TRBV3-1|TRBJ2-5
ASSQDGRDQETQY
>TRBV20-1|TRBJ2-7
SARPRDRALSYEQY
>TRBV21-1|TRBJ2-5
ASRSGSTQETQY
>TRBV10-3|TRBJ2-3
AISEHSGGTDTRY
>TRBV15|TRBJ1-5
ATSRRNLGKPQH
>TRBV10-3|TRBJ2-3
AISENLAGMTSTDTQY
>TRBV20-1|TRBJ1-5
SAPGEGGQPQH
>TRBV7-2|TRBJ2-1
ASSLARGQF
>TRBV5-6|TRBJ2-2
AGLSGGESTGELF
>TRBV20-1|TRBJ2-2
SARPIRDINTGELF
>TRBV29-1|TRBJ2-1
SVGSPLAGAYSYNEQF
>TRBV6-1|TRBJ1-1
ASSVPSGGIMNTEAF
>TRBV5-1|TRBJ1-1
ASGRPGSNEAF
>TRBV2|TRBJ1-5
ASKGQGNQLQH
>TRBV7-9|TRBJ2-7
ASSPKQGVYEQY
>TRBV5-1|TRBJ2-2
ASSLGTSETGELF
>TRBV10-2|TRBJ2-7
ASSESPGTSYEQY
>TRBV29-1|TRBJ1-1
SALRGVNTEVF
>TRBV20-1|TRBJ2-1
SASRGDRGYEQF
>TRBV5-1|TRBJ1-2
ASSPFDRDFRGYT
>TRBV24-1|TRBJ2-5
ATSDPSPWGATAETQY
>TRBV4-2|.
ASSQVASGTYEQY
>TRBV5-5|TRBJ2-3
ASSLALAGVGTDTQY
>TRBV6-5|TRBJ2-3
ASSSQPGDTQY
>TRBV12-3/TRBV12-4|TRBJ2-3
ASQAPRGSTDAEY
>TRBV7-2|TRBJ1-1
AGSLGGSVNTEAF
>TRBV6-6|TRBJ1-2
TSGYSRAVNYGYT